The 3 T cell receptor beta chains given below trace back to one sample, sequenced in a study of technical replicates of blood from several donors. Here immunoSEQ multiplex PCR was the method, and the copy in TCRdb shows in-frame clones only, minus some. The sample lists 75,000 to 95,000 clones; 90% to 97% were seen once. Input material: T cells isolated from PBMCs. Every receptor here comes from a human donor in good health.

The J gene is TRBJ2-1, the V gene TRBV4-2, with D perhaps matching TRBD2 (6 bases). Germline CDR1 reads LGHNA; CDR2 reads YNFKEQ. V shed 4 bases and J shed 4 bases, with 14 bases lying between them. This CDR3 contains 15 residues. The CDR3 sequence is CASSLFSGSYNEQFF. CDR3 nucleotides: TGTGCCAGCAGCCTATTTAGCGGAAGTTACAATGAGCAGTTCTTC.

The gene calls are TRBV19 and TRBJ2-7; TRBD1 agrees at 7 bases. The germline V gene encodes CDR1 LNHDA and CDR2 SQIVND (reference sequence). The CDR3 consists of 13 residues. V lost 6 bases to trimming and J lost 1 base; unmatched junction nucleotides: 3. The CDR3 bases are TGTGCCAGTAGCCCGGGACAGTCCTACGAGCAGTACTTC. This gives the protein CASSPGQSYEQYF. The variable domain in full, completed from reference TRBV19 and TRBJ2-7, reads DGGITQSPKYLFRKEGQNVTLSCEQNLNHDAMYWYRQDPGQGLRLIYYSQIVNDFQKGDIAEGYSVSREKKESFPLTVTSAQKNPTAFYLCASSPGQSYEQYFGPGTRLTVT.

CDR3 sequence reads: CASSIIGGQGGFGYTF. The CDR3 DNA reads as TGTGCCAGTAGTATAATTGGGGGACAGGGAGGATTTGGCTACACCTTC. This chain links TRBV19 with TRBJ1-2; TRBD1 agrees at 9 bases. CDR3 length: 16 amino acids. V trimming: 2 bases; J trimming: 7 bases; junction bases outside the gene matches: 11. The germline V gene encodes CDR1 LNHDA and CDR2 SQIVND (reference sequence). The full variable domain, in which reference TRBV19 and TRBJ1-2 provide the parts outside the CDR3, is DGGITQSPKYLFRKEGQNVTLSCEQNLNHDAMYWYRQDPGQGLRLIYYSQIVNDFQKGDIAEGYSVSREKKESFPLTVTSAQKNPTAFYLCASSIIGGQGGFGYTFGSGTRLTVV.